The clone carrying this T cell receptor beta chain appeared many times. Its specificity is not known. The sequenced fragment ends 3 residues before the CDR3 boundary, so the rest is inferred from the germline J gene. Measured with immunoSEQ multiplex PCR; TCRdb has only the in-frame clones, and not every one. The repertoire shows about 64,000 clones, none seen only once; the top ten take roughly 1.6%. Trimming removed 3 bases from V and 2 bases from J; junction bases left unmatched: 9. CDR1 and CDR2 (germline): ENHRY, SYGVKD. The CDR3 runs to 17 residues. Most patients and controls had Caucasian heritage. The data stem from a study of T cell clonality in common variable immunodeficiency. Study-wide points: TCRbeta clonality was increased in CVID versus healthy controls. Shared TCRbeta clones were fewer between CVID subjects than controls.

V and J are TRBV10-3 and TRBJ1-1; 10 bases map to TRBD1. What was sequenced was peripheral blood mononuclear cells. The TCR was taken from a person between 18 and 75 years old in good health. The CDR3 here is CAISDQPGQGINTEAFF. The DNA read from the CDR3 is TGTGCCATCAGTGACCAACCGGGACAGGGGATAAACACTGAA.